The present entry profiles one TCR beta chain with its context. CDR1 is SGHNT, CDR2 YENEEA, per germline. This CDR3 is built from 16 residues. V gave up 0 bases and J gave up 4 bases; unmatched junction bases: 2. Sequencing was performed with immunoSEQ multiplex PCR; in TCRdb, only in-frame clones are kept and a portion is missing. The data contain more than 300,000 clones, 95% of them seen just once; the ten biggest clones take up approximately 0.02%. This record belongs to a study of shared T cell receptors in the human thymus. The receptor was derived from a human donor. V usage is TRBV11-3 and J usage is TRBJ2-1, with TRBD2 matching over 11 bases. The sample was thymocytes. CDR3 bases: TGTGCCAGCAGCTTAGAGGGGACTAGCGGTTACAATGAGCAGTTCTTC. Residues: CASSLEGTSGYNEQFF.